This T cell receptor (beta chain) was sequenced in a study of CD8 T cells in Susac syndrome. The T cells that were sequenced for TCR beta were CD8+ and CD4+ cells from blood. CD8+ and CD4+ T cells were negatively isolated; TEMRA cells were FACS-enriched. The study's findings and limits: An acknowledgment was made by the study that its TCR sequencing and HLA analysis involved relatively few individuals.

Notes on this clonotype: Antigen unknown.

The V and J ends lost 7 bases and 5 bases respectively, with 17 bases between them. CDR1 is DFQATT and CDR2 is SNEGSKA in the germline V gene (reference sequence). The CDR3 consists of 13 residues. The RNA, roughly 0.45 to 1 ug, was put through reverse transcription using random hexamers. The method of amplification for TCR beta CDR3 was immunoSEQ multiplex PCR, covering 54 Vbeta and 13 Jbeta. Via MiXCR, TCRdb re-called the immunoSEQ multiplex PCR reads, giving one row per CDR3 protein. The table shows a few hundred thousand distinct CDR3 sequences, with nearly 97% occurring only once. V gene TRBV20-1 combines with J gene TRBJ2-5; perhaps TRBD1 as D (7 bases). The receptor comes from a human donor with multiple sclerosis. Sequencing used CD4+ T cells from PBMCs. Written as DNA, the CDR3 is TGCAGTGGTTCAGGGGGAGGACGGGAGACCCAGTACTTC. Residues: CSGSGGGRETQYF.